This T cell receptor (beta chain) was identified in a study of OX40 agonist ivuxolimab in advanced cancers. Background on the whole study: Ivuxolimab was an agonistic, fully human IgG2 monoclonal antibody directed against OX40 (CD134), a costimulatory receptor. Intravenous ivuxolimab was administered to patients every 2 weeks at six dose levels: 0.01, 0.1, 0.3, 1.5, 3 and 10 mg/kg. Peripheral TCRbeta sequencing was intended to test whether TCR sequence diversity was altered and clonal T-cell expansion was caused by ivuxolimab. The paper covers the monotherapy dose-escalation part of the phase I ivuxolimab trial, which included N = 52 patients. A male proportion of roughly 80% and a mean age of roughly 55 years, ranging from about 23 to 79, were recorded for the dose-escalation cohort. Partial responses occurred in three dose-escalation patients: two with cutaneous melanoma and one with hepatocellular carcinoma. Of the approximately 53 patients in dose escalation, some 20 had hepatocellular carcinoma, some 15 had melanoma, 9 had renal cell carcinoma and 9 had head and neck cancer. Patients were allowed to have had prior anti-PD-1, anti-PD-L1 or anti-CTLA-4 therapy, and around two fifths of the dose-escalation patients had been treated with checkpoint inhibitors. Results and caveats for the whole study, not just this receptor: At doses of 0.1 to 3.0 mg/kg, clonal expansion of both CD4+ and CD8+ blood T cells was observed from baseline to week 6. In the 0.1-3.0 mg/kg groups, partial responders had among the lowest normalized peripheral clonal expansion, particularly in CD8+ T cells. On average, CD8+ T cells showed more expanded clones than CD4+ T cells after ivuxolimab. The antigen specificity of the peripheral T cells that underwent clonal expansion was not determined. Low levels of normalized T-cell clonal expansion were also seen in some nonresponding patients.

Genomic DNA was isolated from the sorted cells so that the TCRbeta CDR3 region could be sequenced. The immunoSEQ Assay was used to sequence the TCRbeta CDR3 regions. TCRdb took this table from immuneACCESS and kept in-frame rearrangements with V and J called. Such tables lack part of the clones; where checked against another copy, unresolved V genes explain under half of the gap, and the rest is unexplained. Counted in this sample were about 29,000 clones; 82% of them appeared once. About 20% of the sample rests with the top ten. Remarks on this clone: What this receptor recognizes is not known. No base-level quality is on record; no much larger clone is a single base apart.

The germline V gene gives CDR1 as SGHTA and CDR2 as FQGTGA. Counted from cysteine to phenylalanine, this CDR3 has 14 amino acids. The sequence is cut down to CDR3 DNA, 42 bases in frame from base 1. V is cut by 6 bases and J by 5 bases, and the space between the germline ends is 16 bases. Patients with autoimmune disease history or receiving systemic immunosuppression were excluded from the trial. Peripheral blood for TCR sequencing was drawn from every dose cohort at baseline, at cycle 4 day 1 and at cycle 7 day 1. The samples were taken from a phase I, first-in-human, multicenter, open-label dose-escalation trial of ivuxolimab. Adults with locally advanced or metastatic head and neck squamous cell, hepatocellular, melanoma or renal cell carcinoma were enrolled in the trial. Before TCR sequencing, CD4+ and CD8+ T cells were separately sorted from peripheral blood.

The chain couples TRBV7-3 to TRBJ1-1, with an unclear D gene assignment. The material was CD4+ or CD8+ T cells sorted from blood, obtained in a trial of the OX40 agonist ivuxolimab. This clonotype was sampled from an adult with an advanced solid tumor such as melanoma, head and neck, liver or kidney cancer. The CDR3 amino acid sequence is: CASRSSERRTEAFF. The nucleotide sequence is given as TGTGCCAGCAGATCTAGTGAGAGGAGGACTGAAGCTTTCTTT.